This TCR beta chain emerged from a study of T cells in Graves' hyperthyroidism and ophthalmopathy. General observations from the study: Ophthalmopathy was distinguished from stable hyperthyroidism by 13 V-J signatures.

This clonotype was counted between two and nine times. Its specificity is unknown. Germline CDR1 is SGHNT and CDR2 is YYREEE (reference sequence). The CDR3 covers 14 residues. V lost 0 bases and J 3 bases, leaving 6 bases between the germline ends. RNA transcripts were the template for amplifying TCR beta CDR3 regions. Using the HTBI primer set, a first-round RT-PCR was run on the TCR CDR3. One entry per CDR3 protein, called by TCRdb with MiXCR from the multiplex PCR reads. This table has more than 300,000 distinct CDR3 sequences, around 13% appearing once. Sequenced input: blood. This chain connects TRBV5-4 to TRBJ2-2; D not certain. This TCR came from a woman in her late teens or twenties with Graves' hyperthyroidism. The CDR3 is CASSLGQYTGELFF. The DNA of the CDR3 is TGTGCCAGCAGCTTGGGTCAGTACACCGGGGAGCTGTTTTTT.